These T cell receptor beta chains were read from a single sample in a study of blood T cells in healthy people across ages. TCRdb reprocessed the 5' RACE reads with MiXCR, giving one entry per CDR3 protein. The table records over 750,000 distinct CDR3 sequences, around 25% of them present only once. These data were likewise used in another study, on T cells of mothers and their children.

Sample: blood. Receptor source: a boy aged 5-17 years in good health. The CDR3 runs from the conserved cysteine through the conserved F or W. Fields, in order: CDR3 protein, CDR3 DNA, clone size, J gene, V gene, D gene. The D gene is left open where the match is weak. Not all rows give a size; the values are once, few, many and, for expanded clones, a class.

cdr3_aa: CASSVPGLAGSEQYF
cdr3_nt: TGTGCCAGCAGTGTCCCGGGACTAGCGGGGAGCGAGCAGTACTTC
clone_size: few
j_call: TRBJ2-7
v_call: TRBV7-2
d_call: TRBD2

cdr3_aa: CASGSRNNEQFF
cdr3_nt: TGTGCTAGTGGTTCCAGGAATAATGAGCAGTTCTTC
clone_size: NA
j_call: TRBJ2-1
v_call: TRBV12-5
d_call: NA

cdr3_aa: CASSQDRGAGEQFF
cdr3_nt: TGCGCCAGCAGCCAAGATCGCGGGGCAGGTGAGCAGTTCTTC
clone_size: NA
j_call: TRBJ2-1
v_call: TRBV4-3
d_call: NA

cdr3_aa: CASSRRRIHEQYF
cdr3_nt: TGTGCCAGCAGCCGACGGAGGATCCACGAGCAGTACTTC
clone_size: few
j_call: TRBJ2-7
v_call: TRBV13
d_call: NA

cdr3_aa: CSARLGQGSEKLLF
cdr3_nt: TGCAGTGCTAGACTGGGACAGGGGTCCGAAAAACTGCTTTTT
clone_size: NA
j_call: TRBJ1-4
v_call: TRBV20-1
d_call: TRBD1

cdr3_aa: CASSFFGGSTDTQYF
cdr3_nt: TGTGCCAGCAGCTTCTTCGGGGGATCCACAGATACGCAGTATTTT
clone_size: NA
j_call: TRBJ2-3
v_call: TRBV7-2
d_call: NA

cdr3_aa: CASSQETRNTDTQYF
cdr3_nt: TGCGCCAGCAGCCAAGAAACTAGAAACACAGATACGCAGTATTTT
clone_size: NA
j_call: TRBJ2-3
v_call: TRBV4-1
d_call: NA

cdr3_aa: CASSSGPAGDYYEQYF
cdr3_nt: TGTGCCAGCAGTTCTGGCCCCGCAGGGGATTACTACGAGCAGTACTTC
clone_size: NA
j_call: TRBJ2-7
v_call: TRBV5-5
d_call: NA

cdr3_aa: CAISVPRQGQSNEQFF
cdr3_nt: TGTGCCATCAGTGTTCCCCGACAGGGGCAAAGCAATGAGCAGTTCTTC
clone_size: NA
j_call: TRBJ2-1
v_call: TRBV10-3
d_call: TRBD1

cdr3_aa: CASSSVEGATKNIQYF
cdr3_nt: TGTGCCAGCAGCTCAGTAGAGGGGGCTACCAAAAACATTCAGTACTTC
clone_size: few
j_call: TRBJ2-4
v_call: TRBV7-9
d_call: TRBD1

cdr3_aa: CASSQGITYEQYF
cdr3_nt: TGTGCCAGCAGCCAAGGGATTACCTACGAGCAGTACTTC
clone_size: NA
j_call: TRBJ2-7
v_call: TRBV3-1
d_call: NA

cdr3_aa: CASSSGLQSTDTQYF
cdr3_nt: TGTGCCAGCAGTTCCGGACTCCAGTCCACAGATACGCAGTATTTT
clone_size: NA
j_call: TRBJ2-3
v_call: TRBV12-3/TRBV12-4
d_call: NA

cdr3_aa: CASSLDRTVQETQYF
cdr3_nt: TGTGCCAGCAGCTTAGACCGGACAGTCCAAGAGACCCAGTACTTC
clone_size: NA
j_call: TRBJ2-5
v_call: TRBV11-2
d_call: NA

cdr3_aa: CASSPFLGSYEQYF
cdr3_nt: TGTGCCAGCAGTCCTTTCTTAGGCTCCTACGAGCAGTACTTC
clone_size: NA
j_call: TRBJ2-7
v_call: TRBV27
d_call: NA

cdr3_aa: CASSVGASSYEQYF
cdr3_nt: TGTGCCAGCAGCGTGGGGGCCAGCTCCTACGAGCAGTACTTC
clone_size: few
j_call: TRBJ2-7
v_call: TRBV9
d_call: NA

cdr3_aa: CASSLAFWTSGSDEQFF
cdr3_nt: TGTGCCAGCAGCTTAGCTTTTTGGACTAGCGGATCCGATGAGCAGTTCTTC
clone_size: few
j_call: TRBJ2-1
v_call: TRBV7-6
d_call: TRBD2

cdr3_aa: CASSSLIYEQYF
cdr3_nt: TGTGCCAGCAGCTCCCTAATCTACGAGCAGTACTTC
clone_size: NA
j_call: TRBJ2-7
v_call: TRBV11-3
d_call: NA

cdr3_aa: CASSASSDTQYF
cdr3_nt: TGTGCCAGCAGTGCCAGTTCAGATACGCAGTATTTT
clone_size: few
j_call: TRBJ2-3
v_call: TRBV25-1
d_call: NA

cdr3_aa: CASSLTGHGELFF
cdr3_nt: TGTGCCAGCAGTTTAACAGGGCACGGGGAGCTGTTTTTT
clone_size: few
j_call: TRBJ2-2
v_call: TRBV27
d_call: NA

cdr3_aa: CASKVAIGELFF
cdr3_nt: TGTGCCAGCAAAGTCGCGATCGGGGAGCTGTTTTTT
clone_size: NA
j_call: TRBJ2-2
v_call: TRBV6-5
d_call: NA

cdr3_aa: CSAQLAGDLYNEQFF
cdr3_nt: TGCAGTGCACAGCTAGCGGGGGACCTTTACAATGAGCAGTTCTTC
clone_size: NA
j_call: TRBJ2-1
v_call: TRBV20-1
d_call: TRBD2

cdr3_aa: CASSLLVQGEGYTF
cdr3_nt: TGTGCCAGCAGTCTATTGGTACAGGGCGAGGGCTACACCTTC
clone_size: NA
j_call: TRBJ1-2
v_call: TRBV28
d_call: NA

cdr3_aa: CSADTGGGKTQYF
cdr3_nt: TGCAGTGCGGACACAGGGGGTGGGAAGACCCAGTACTTC
clone_size: few
j_call: TRBJ2-5
v_call: TRBV20-1
d_call: TRBD1

cdr3_aa: CSVEINEKLFF
cdr3_nt: TGCAGCGTTGAAATAAATGAAAAACTGTTTTTT
clone_size: few
j_call: TRBJ1-4
v_call: TRBV29-1
d_call: NA